This entry features one T cell receptor (beta chain) sequence. This sample stems from a study of blood T cell repertoires in COVID-19. The protocol was immunoSEQ multiplex PCR, while the TCRdb copy is restricted to in-frame clones and leaves out a portion. The sample contains over 40,000 clones, 86% of which appear only once. Germline-derived CDR1 and CDR2 are SGHRS and YFSETQ. The ends lost 5 bases at V and 7 bases at J; junction bases unmatched: 5. The CDR3 is 15 amino acids. V and J are TRBV5-1 and TRBJ2-1, with 14 bases identical to TRBD2. Sequencing was performed on peripheral blood. The clonotype was recovered from an elderly man with acute or convalescent COVID-19. The CDR3 loop reads CASRWTSGGFNEQFF. CDR3 bases: TGCGCCAGCAGATGGACTAGCGGGGGGTTTAATGAGCAGTTCTTC.